This T cell receptor (beta chain) was recorded in a study of shared clonotypes between healthy human individuals. CD45RO-negative, CCR7-selected cells formed the naive CD8 fraction, which excluded terminally differentiated effector memory CD45RA+ cells. V gave up 1 base and J gave up 7 bases, with 14 bases separating them. The CDR3 has 15 amino acids. Germline V gene lookup returns CDR1 MGHRA and CDR2 YSYEKL. Data came from immunoSEQ multiplex PCR; TCRdb stores just in-frame clones and leaves some out. The sample records about 2.1 million clones, about 93% being singletons. V and J are TRBV4-1 and TRBJ2-1; perhaps TRBD2 as D (6 bases). The clonotype comes from a man aged 18 to 29 in good health. Some clones in this sample may be carry-over from other donors' samples. What was sequenced was naive CD8+ T cells from PBMCs. CDR3 in amino acids: CASSQGTGERNEQFF. The CDR3 coding sequence is TGCGCCAGCAGCCAAGGGACGGGGGAGAGGAATGAGCAGTTCTTC.